This TCR beta chain was identified during a study of a mutant IDH1 vaccine in newly diagnosed glioma. Assay: immunoSEQ multiplex PCR; the TCRdb copy retains only in-frame clones and omits some. The table has about 21,000 clones, about 85% seen once. Between the trimmed V and J ends, which lost 7 bases and 1 base, there was a span of 7 bases. The CDR3 consists of 12 residues. Germline loops: CDR1 LGHNA, CDR2 YNFKEQ. Described time point: baseline, week 1 (first vaccination visit). This sample's treatment: pre-vaccination baseline after standard-of-care therapy. The sample here was PBMCs, taken from a glioma patient treated with radiotherapy, temozolomide or both. The TCR was taken from a man aged 35 to 55 with glioma. The chain recombines TRBV4-2 with TRBJ1-2, with D unresolved. This CDR3 is CASMGDNYGYTF. The CDR3 bases are TGTGCCAGCATGGGTGATAACTATGGCTACACCTTC.